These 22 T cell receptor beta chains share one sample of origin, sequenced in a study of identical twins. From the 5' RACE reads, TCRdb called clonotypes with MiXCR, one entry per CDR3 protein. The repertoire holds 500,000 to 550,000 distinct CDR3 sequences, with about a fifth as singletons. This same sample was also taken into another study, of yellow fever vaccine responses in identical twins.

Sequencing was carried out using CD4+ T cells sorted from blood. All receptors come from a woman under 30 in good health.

CDR3 bases: TGCGCCAGCAGCGCTCAACTAGCGGGAGAGCCAATGGGGACCCAGTACTTC. Protein sequence: CASSAQLAGEPMGTQYF. This chain joins TRBV5-1 and TRBJ2-5; 11 nucleotides match TRBD2. J gave up 7 bases and V 4 bases, and 15 bases lay outside the gene matches. This CDR3 has 17 residues. In germline, CDR1 is SGHRS, CDR2 YFSETQ. The variable domain in full, completed from reference TRBV5-1 and TRBJ2-5, reads KAGVTQTPRYLIKTRGQQVTLSCSPISGHRSVSWYQQTPGQGLQFLFEYFSETQRNKGNFPGRFSGRQFSNSRSEMNVSTLELGDSALYLCASSAQLAGEPMGTQYFGPGTRLLVL.

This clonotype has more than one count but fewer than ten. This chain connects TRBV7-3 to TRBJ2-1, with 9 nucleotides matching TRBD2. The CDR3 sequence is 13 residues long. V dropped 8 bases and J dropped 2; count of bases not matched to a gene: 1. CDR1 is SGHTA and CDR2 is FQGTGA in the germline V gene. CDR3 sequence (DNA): TGTGCCAGCGCTAGCGGGACCTACAATGAGCAGTTCTTC. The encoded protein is CASASGTYNEQFF.

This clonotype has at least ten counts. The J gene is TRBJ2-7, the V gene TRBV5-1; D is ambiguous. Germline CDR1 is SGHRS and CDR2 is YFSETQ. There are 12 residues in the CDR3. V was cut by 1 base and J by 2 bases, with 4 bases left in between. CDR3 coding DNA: TGCGCCAGCAGCTTGAGACCCTACGAGCAGTACTTC. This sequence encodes CASSLRPYEQYF.

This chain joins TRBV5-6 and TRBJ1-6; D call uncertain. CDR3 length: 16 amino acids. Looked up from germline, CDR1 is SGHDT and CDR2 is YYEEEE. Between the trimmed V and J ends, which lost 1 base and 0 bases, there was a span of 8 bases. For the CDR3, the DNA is TGTGCCAGCAGCTTGTCTACGAGCTCCTATAATTCACCCCTCCACTTT. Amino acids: CASSLSTSSYNSPLHF.

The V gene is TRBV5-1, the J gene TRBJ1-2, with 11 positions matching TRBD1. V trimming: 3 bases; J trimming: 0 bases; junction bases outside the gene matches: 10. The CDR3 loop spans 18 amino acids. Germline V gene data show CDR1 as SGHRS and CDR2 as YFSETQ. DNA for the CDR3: TGCGCCAGCAGCTCCGGCCCTACGGGACAGGGGGCTAACTATGGCTACACCTTC. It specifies CASSSGPTGQGANYGYTF.

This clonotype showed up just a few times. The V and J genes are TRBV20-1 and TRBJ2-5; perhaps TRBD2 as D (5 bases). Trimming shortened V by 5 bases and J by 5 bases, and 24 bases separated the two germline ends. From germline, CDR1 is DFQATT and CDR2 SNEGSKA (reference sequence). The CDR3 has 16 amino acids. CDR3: CSAGLTRAVTKETQYF. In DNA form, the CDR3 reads TGCAGTGCTGGTTTGACCAGAGCGGTAACTAAGGAGACCCAGTACTTC.

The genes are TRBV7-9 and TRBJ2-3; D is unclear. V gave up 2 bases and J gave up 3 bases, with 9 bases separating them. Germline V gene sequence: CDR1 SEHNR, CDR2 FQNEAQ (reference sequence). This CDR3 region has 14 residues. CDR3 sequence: CASSLSFPTDTQYF. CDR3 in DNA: TGTGCCAGCAGCTTATCTTTTCCGACAGATACGCAGTATTTT.

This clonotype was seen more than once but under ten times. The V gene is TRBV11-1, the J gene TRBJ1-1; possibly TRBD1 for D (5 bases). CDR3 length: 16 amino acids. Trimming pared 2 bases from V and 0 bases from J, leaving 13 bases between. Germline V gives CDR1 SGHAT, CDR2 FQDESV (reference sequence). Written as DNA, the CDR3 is TGTGCCAGCAGCTTAATCAAGGGGTCTGTGAACACTGAAGCTTTCTTT. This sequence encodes CASSLIKGSVNTEAFF.

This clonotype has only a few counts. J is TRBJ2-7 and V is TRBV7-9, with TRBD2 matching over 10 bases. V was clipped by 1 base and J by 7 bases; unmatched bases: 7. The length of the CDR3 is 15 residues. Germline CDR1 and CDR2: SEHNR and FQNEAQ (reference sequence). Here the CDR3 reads CASSLGVLAGEEQYF. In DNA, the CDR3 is TGTGCCAGCAGCTTAGGTGTGCTAGCGGGAGAAGAGCAGTACTTC.

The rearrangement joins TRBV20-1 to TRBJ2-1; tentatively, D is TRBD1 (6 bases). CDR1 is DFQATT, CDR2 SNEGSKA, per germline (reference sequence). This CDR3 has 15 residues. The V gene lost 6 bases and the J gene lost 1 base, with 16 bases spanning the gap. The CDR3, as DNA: TGCAGTGCCGGAGTTGGGGGCGAATCCTACAATGAGCAGTTCTTC. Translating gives CSAGVGGESYNEQFF.

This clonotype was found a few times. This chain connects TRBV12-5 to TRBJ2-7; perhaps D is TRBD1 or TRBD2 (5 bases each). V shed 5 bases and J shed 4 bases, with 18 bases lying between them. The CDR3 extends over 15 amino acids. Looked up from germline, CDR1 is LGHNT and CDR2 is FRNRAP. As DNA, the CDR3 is TGTGCTAGTGGTGACCGCAGGCAGGGACCATACGAGCAGTACTTC. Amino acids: CASGDRRQGPYEQYF.

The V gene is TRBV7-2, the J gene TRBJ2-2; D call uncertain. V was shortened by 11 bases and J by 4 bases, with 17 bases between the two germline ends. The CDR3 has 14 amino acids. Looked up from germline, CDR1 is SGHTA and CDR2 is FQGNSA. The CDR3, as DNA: TGTGCCTTGAATAAGGTACAGTCCACCGGGGAGCTGTTTTTT. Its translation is CALNKVQSTGELFF.

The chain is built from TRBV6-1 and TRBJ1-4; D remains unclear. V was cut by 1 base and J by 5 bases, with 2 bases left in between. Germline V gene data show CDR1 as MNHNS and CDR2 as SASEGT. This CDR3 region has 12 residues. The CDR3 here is CASSEENEKLFF. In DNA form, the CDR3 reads TGTGCCAGCAGTGAAGAGAATGAAAAACTGTTTTTT.

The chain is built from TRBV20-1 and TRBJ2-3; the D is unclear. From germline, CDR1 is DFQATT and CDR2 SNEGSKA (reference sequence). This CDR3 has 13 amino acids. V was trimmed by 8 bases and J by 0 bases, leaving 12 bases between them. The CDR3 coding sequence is TGCAGTACGAGAAAGGGAAGCACAGATACGCAGTATTTT. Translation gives CSTRKGSTDTQYF.

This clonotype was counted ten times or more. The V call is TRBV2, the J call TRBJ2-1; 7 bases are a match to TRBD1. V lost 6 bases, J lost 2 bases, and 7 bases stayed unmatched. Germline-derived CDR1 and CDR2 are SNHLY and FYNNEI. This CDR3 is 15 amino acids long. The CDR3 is CASSLGGRAYNEQFF. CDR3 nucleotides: TGTGCCAGCAGCCTAGGGGGCAGGGCCTACAATGAGCAGTTCTTC.

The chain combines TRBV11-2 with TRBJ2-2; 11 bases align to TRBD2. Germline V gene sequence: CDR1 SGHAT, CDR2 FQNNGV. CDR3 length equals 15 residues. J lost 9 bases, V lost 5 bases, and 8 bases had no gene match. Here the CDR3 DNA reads TGTGCCAGCAGCCGCAGACTAGCGGGGCCCCGGGAGCTGTTTTTT. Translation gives CASSRRLAGPRELFF.

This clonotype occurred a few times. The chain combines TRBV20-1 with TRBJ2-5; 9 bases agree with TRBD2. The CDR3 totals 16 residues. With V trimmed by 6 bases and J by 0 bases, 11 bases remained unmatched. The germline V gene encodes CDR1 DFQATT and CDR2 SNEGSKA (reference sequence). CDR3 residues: CSASRGVAGDQETQYF. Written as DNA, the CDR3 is TGCAGTGCATCCCGCGGGGTAGCGGGGGACCAAGAGACCCAGTACTTC.

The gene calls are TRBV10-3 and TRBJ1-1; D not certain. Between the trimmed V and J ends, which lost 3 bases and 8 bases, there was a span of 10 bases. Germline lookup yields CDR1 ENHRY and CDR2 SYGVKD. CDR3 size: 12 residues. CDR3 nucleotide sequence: TGTGCCATCAGTGAAACCAGCAGAGAAGCTTTCTTT. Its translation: CAISETSREAFF.

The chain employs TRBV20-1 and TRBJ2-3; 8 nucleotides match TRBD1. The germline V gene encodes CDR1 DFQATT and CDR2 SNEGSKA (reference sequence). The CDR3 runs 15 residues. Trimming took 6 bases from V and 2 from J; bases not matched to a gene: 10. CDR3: CSAKQDRALTDTQYF. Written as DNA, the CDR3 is TGCAGTGCAAAACAGGACAGGGCCCTCACAGATACGCAGTATTTT.

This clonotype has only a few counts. The CDR3 sequence is CASSLEAKNAEAFF. CDR3 DNA: TGTGCCAGCAGCTTGGAGGCGAAAAACGCTGAAGCTTTCTTT. The V and J genes are TRBV5-5 and TRBJ1-1; no firm D call. V dropped 0 bases and J dropped 6 bases, with 12 bases sitting between them. The CDR3 covers 14 residues. Germline values: CDR1 SGHKS, CDR2 YYEKEE (reference sequence).

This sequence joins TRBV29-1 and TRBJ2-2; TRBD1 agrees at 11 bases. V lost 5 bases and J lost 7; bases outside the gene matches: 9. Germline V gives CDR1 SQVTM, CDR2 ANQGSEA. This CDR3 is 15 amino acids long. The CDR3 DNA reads TGCAGCGTTTCAGCCGGGACAGGGGGAGTCGGGGAGCTGTTTTTT. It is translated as CSVSAGTGGVGELFF.

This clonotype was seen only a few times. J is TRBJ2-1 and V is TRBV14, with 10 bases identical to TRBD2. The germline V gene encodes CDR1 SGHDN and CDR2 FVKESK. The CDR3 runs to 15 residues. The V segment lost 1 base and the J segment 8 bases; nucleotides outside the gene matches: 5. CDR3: CASSQGAGTSDEQFF. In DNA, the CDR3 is TGTGCCAGCAGCCAAGGGGCCGGGACTAGCGATGAGCAGTTCTTC.